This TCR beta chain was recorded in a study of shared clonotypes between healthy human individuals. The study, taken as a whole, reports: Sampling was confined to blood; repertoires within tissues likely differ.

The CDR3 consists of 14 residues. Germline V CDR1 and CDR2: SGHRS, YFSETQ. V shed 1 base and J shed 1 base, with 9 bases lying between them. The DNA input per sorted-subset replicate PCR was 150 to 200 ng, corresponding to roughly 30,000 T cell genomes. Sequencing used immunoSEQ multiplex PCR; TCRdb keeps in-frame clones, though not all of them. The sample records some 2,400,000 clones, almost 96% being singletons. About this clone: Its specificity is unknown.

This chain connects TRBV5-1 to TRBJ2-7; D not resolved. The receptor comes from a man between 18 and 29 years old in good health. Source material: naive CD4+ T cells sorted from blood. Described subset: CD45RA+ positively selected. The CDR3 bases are TGCGCCAGCAGCTTGCCAGACCAATCCTACGAGCAGTACTTC. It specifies CASSLPDQSYEQYF.